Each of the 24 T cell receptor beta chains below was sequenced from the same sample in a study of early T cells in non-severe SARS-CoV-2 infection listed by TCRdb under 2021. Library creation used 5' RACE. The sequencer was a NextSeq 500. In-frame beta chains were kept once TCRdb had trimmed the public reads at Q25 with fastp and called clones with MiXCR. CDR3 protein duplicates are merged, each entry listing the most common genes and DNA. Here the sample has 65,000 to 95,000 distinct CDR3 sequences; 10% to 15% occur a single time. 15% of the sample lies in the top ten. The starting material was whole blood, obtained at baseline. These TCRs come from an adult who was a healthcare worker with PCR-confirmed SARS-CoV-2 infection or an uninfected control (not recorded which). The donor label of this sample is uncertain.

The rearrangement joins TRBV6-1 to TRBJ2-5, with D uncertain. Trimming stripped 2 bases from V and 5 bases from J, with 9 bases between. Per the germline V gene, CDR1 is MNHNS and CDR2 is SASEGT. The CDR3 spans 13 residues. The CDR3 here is CASSEFLQETQYF. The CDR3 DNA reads TGTGCCAGCAGTGAATTTTTACAGGAGACCCAGTACTTC.

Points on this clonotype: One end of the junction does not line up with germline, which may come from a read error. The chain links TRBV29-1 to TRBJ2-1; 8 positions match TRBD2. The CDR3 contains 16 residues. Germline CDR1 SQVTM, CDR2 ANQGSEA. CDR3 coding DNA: TGCAGCGTCGAAGGCCGCGATAGCGGGAAGTACAATGAGCAGTTCTTC. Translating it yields CSVEGRDSGKYNEQFF.

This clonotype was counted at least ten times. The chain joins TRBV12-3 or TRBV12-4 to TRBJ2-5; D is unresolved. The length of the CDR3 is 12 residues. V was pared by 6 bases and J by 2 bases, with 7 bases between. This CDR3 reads CASSFAQETQYF. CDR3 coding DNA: TGTGCCAGCAGCTTTGCGCAAGAGACCCAGTACTTC.

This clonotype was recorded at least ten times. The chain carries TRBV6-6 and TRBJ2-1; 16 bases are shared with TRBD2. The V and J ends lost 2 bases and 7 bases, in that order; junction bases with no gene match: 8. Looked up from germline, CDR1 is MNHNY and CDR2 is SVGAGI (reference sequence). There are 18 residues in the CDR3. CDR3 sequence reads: CASSYAPGLAGGGNEQFF. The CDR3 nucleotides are TGTGCCAGCAGTTACGCTCCGGGACTAGCGGGAGGGGGGAATGAGCAGTTCTTC.

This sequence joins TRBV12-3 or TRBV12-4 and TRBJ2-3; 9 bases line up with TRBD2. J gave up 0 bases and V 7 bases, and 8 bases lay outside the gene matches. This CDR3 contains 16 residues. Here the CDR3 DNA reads TGTGCCAGCACAAGTGGACTAGCGACTAGCACAGATACGCAGTATTTT. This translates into CASTSGLATSTDTQYF.

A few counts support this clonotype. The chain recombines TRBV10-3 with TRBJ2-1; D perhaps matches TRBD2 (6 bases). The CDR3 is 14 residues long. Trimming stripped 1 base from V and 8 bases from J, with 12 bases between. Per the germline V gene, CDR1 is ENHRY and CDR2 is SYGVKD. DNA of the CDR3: TGTGCCATCAGTGAGTTCGGAGGGGATTATGAGCAGTTCTTC. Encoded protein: CAISEFGGDYEQFF.

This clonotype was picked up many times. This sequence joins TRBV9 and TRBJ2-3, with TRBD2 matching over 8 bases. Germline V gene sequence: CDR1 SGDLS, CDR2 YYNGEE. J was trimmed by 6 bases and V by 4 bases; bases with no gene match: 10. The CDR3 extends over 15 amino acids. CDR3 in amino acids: CASSLSGKRPDTQYF. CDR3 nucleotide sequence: TGTGCCAGCAGCCTTAGCGGGAAGAGGCCGGATACGCAGTATTTT. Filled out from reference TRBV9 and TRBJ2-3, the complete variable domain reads DSGVTQTPKHLITATGQRVTLRCSPRSGDLSVYWYQQSLDQGLQFLIQYYNGEERAKGNILERFSAQQFPDLHSELNLSSLELGDSALYFCASSLSGKRPDTQYFGPGTRLTVL.

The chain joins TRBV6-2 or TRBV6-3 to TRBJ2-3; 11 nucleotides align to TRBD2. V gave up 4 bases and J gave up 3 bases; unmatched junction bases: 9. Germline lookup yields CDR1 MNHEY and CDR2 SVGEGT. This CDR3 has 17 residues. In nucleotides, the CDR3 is TGTGCCAGCAGTTCCCCGACTAGCGGGGTATCAACAGATACGCAGTATTTT. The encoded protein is CASSSPTSGVSTDTQYF.

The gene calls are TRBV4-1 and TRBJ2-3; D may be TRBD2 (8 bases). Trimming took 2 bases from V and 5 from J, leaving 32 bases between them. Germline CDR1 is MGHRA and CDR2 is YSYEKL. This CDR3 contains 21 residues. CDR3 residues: CASSQSGTVKEGLDPGDTQYF. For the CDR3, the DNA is TGCGCCAGCAGCCAATCCGGGACAGTAAAGGAGGGACTAGACCCCGGAGATACGCAGTATTTT.

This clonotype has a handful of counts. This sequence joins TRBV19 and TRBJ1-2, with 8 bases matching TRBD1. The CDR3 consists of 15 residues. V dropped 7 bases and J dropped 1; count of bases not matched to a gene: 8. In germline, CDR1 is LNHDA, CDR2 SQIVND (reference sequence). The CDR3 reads CASTPGQVHNYGYTF. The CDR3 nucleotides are TGTGCCAGTACCCCGGGACAGGTGCATAACTATGGCTACACCTTC.

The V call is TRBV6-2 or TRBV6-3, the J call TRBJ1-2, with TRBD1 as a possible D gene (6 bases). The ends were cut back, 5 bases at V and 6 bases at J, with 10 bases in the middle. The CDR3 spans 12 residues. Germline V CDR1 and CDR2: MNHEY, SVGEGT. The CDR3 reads CASSPTGDGYTF. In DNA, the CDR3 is TGTGCCAGCAGTCCGACAGGAGATGGCTACACCTTC.

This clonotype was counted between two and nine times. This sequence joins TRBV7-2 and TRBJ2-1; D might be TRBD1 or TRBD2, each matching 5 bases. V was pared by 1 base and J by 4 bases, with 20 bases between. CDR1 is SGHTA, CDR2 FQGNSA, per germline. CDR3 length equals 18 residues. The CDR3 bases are TGTGCCAGCAGCTTAGGGGGACGACGAGATAAGGGTTACAATGAGCAGTTCTTC. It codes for CASSLGGRRDKGYNEQFF.

CDR3 DNA: TGTGCCAGCAGTGACCGGACCGAGTTCTTC. Residues: CASSDRTEFF. The rearrangement joins TRBV2 to TRBJ2-1; no reliable D call. CDR3 size: 10 residues. With 3 bases removed from V and 14 bases from J, the gap between germline ends came to 8 bases. Germline CDR1 reads SNHLY; CDR2 reads FYNNEI.

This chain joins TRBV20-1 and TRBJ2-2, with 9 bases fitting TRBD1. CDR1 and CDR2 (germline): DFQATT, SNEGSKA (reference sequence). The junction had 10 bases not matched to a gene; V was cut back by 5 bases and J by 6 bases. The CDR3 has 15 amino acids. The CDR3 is CSAHPRTGAPGELFF. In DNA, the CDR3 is TGCAGTGCTCACCCCAGGACAGGGGCGCCCGGGGAGCTGTTTTTT.

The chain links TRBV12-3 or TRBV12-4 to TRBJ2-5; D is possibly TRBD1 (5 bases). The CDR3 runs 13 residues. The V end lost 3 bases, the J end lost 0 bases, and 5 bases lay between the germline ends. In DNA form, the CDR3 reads TGTGCCAGCAGTTTGACAGACCAAGAGACCCAGTACTTC. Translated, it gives CASSLTDQETQYF.

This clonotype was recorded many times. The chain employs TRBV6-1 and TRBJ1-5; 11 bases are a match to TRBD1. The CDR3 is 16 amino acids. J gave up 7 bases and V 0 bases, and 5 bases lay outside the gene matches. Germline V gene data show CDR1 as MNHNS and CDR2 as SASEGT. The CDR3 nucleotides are TGTGCCAGCAGTGAAGCGTCCGGGACAGGGGGACAGCCCCAGCATTTT. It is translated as CASSEASGTGGQPQHF.

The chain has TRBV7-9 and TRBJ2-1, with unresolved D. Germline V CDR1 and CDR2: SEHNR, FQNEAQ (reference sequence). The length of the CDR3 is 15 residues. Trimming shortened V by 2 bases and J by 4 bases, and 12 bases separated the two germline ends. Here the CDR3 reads CASSLLSVIYNEQFF. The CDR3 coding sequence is TGTGCCAGCAGCTTATTATCCGTCATTTACAATGAGCAGTTCTTC. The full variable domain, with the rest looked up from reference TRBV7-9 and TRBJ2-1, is DTGVSQNPRHKITKRGQNVTFRCDPISEHNRLYWYRQTLGQGPEFLTYFQNEAQLEKSRLLSDRFSAERPKGSFSTLEIQRTEQGDSAMYLCASSLLSVIYNEQFFGPGTRLTVL.

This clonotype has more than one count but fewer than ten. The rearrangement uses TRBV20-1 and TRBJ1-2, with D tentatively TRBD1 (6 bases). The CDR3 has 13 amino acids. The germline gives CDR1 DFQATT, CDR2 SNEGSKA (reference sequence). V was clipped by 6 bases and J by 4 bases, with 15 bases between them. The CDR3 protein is CSAERGQGYGYTF. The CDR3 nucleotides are TGCAGTGCAGAACGGGGACAAGGCTATGGCTACACCTTC.

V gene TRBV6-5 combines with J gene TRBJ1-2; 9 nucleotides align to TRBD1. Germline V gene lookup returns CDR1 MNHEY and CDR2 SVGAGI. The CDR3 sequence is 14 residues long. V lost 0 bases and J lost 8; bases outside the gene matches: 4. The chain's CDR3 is CASSYSDRGDGYTF. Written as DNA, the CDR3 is TGTGCCAGCAGTTACTCGGACAGGGGCGACGGCTACACCTTC.

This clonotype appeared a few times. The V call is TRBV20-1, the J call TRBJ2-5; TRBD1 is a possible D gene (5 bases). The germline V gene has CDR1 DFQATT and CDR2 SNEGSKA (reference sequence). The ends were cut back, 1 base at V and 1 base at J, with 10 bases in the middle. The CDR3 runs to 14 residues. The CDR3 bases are TGCAGTGCTAGAGTTTTGGGGCCCCAAGAGACCCAGTACTTC. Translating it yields CSARVLGPQETQYF.

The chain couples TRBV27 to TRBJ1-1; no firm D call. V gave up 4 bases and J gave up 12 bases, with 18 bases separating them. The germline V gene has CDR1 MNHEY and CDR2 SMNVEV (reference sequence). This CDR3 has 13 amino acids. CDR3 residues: CASSSHPRAETFF. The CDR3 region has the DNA TGTGCCAGCAGTTCCCACCCGAGGGCGGAAACTTTCTTT.

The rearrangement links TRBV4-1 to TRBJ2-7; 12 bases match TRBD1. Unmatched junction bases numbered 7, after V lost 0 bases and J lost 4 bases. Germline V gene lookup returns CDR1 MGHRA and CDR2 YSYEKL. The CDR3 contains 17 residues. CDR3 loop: CASSQDGGQGARYEQYF. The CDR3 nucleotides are TGCGCCAGCAGCCAAGATGGGGGACAGGGGGCTCGGTACGAGCAGTACTTC.

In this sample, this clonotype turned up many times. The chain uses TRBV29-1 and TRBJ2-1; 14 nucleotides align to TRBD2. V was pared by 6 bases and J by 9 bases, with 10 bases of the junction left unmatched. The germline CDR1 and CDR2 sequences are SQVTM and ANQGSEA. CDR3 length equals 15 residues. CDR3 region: CSVRGLAGGVSEQFF. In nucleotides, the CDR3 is TGCAGCGTCCGCGGACTAGCGGGAGGAGTCAGTGAGCAGTTCTTC.

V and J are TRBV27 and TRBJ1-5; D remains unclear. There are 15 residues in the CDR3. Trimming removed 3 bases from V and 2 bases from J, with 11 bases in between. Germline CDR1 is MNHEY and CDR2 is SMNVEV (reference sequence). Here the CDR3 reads CASSLQGGGNQPQHF. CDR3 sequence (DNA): TGTGCCAGCAGTTTGCAAGGCGGGGGCAATCAGCCCCAGCATTTT.